This T cell receptor beta chain was captured in a study of control samples from healthy donors and cancer patients. V gave up 5 bases and J gave up 2 bases; unmatched junction bases: 5. The CDR3 sequence is 14 residues long. Germline V lookup: CDR1 ENHRY, CDR2 SYGVKD. The assay was immunoSEQ multiplex PCR, and TCRdb's table has in-frame clones only and misses some. This sample has around 150,000 clones, with around 94% found just once. The chain links TRBV10-3 to TRBJ2-5; 7 nucleotides align to TRBD1. The TCR comes from a man aged 60-69 years with colorectal cancer. The sequenced sample consisted of PBMCs. For the CDR3, the DNA is TGTGCCATCAGTCGGGACAGTAGTCAAGAGACCCAGTACTTC. Translated: CAISRDSSQETQYF.